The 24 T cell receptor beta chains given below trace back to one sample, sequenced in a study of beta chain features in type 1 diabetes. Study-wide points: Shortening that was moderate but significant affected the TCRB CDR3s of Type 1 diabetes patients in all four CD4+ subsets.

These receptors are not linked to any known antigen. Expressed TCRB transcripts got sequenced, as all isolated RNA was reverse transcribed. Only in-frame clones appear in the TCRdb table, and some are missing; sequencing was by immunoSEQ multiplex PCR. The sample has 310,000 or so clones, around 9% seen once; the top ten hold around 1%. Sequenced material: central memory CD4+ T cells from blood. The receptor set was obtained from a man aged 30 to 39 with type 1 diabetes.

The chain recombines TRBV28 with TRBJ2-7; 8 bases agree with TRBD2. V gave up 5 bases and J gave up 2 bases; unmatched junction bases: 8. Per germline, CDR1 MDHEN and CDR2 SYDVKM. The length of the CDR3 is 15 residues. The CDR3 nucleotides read TGTGCCAGCAGTATAGCGGGACTACCCACCTACGAGCAGTACTTC. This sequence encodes CASSIAGLPTYEQYF. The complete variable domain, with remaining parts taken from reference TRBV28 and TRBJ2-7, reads DVKVTQSSRYLVKRTGEKVFLECVQDMDHENMFWYRQDPGLGLRLIYFSYDVKMKEKGDIPEGYSVSREKKERFSLILESASTNQTSMYLCASSIAGLPTYEQYFGPGTRLTVT.

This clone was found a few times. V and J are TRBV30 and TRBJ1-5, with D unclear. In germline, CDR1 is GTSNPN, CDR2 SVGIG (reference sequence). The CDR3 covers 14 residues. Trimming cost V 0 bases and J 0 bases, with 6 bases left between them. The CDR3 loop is CAWSVIDSNQPQHF. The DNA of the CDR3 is TGTGCCTGGAGTGTAATTGATAGCAATCAGCCCCAGCATTTT.

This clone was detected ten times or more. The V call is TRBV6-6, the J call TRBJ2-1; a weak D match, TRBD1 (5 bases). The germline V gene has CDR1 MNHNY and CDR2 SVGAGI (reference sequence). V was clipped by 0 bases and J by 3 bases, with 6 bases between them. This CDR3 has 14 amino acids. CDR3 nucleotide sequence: TGTGCCAGCAGTTACTCGACAGTCTACAATGAGCAGTTCTTC. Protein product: CASSYSTVYNEQFF.

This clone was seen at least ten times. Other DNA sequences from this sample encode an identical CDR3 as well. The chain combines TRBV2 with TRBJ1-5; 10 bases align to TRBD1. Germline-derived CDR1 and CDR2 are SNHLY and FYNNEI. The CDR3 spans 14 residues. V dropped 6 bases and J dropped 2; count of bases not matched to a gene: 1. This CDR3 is CASSGTGGNQPQHF. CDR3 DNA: TGTGCCAGCAGCGGGACAGGGGGCAATCAGCCCCAGCATTTT.

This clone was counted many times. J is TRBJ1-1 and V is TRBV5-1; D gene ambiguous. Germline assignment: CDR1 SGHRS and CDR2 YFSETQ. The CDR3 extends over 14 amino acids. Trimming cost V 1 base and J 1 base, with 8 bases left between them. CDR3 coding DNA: TGCGCCAGCAGCTTGTCGGGTCAGAACACTGAAGCTTTCTTT. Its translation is CASSLSGQNTEAFF.

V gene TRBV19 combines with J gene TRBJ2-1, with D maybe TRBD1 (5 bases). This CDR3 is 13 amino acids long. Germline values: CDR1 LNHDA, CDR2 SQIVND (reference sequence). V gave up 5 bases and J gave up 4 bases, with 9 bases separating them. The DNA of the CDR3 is TGTGCCAGTAGTTTACAGGCATACAATGAGCAGTTCTTC. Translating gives CASSLQAYNEQFF.

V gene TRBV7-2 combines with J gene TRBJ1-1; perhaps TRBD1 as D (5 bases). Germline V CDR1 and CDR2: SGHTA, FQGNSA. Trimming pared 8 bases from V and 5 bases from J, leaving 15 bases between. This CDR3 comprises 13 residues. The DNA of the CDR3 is TGTGCCAGCTTCTCCGTCCGGGGGACTGAAGCTTTCTTT. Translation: CASFSVRGTEAFF.

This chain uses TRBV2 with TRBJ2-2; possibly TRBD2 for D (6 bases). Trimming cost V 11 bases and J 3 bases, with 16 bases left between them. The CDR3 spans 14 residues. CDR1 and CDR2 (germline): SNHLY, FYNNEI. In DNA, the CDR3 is TGTGCCTCCGGGGCCAGGGAGGACACCGGGGAGCTGTTTTTT. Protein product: CASGAREDTGELFF.

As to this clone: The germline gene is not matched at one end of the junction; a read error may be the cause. This CDR3 is CASSLGGRSLF. The CDR3 coding sequence is TGTGCCAGCAGCTTAGGTGGACGGAGCCTCTTC. The chain recombines TRBV7-9 with TRBJ2-1, with unresolved D. Germline V gene lookup returns CDR1 SEHNR and CDR2 FQNEAQ (reference sequence). The length of the CDR3 is 11 residues.

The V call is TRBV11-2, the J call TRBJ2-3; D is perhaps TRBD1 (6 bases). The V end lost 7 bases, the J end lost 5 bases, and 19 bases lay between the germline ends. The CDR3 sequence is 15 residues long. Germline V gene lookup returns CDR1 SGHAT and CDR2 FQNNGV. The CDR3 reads CASTIKGFRGDTQYF. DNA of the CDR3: TGTGCCAGCACCATTAAGGGCTTCAGGGGAGATACGCAGTATTTT. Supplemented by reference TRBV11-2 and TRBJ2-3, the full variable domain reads EAGVAQSPRYKIIEKRQSVAFWCNPISGHATLYWYQQILGQGPKLLIQFQNNGVVDDSQLPKDRFSAERLKGVDSTLKIQPAKLEDSAVYLCASTIKGFRGDTQYFGPGTRLTVL.

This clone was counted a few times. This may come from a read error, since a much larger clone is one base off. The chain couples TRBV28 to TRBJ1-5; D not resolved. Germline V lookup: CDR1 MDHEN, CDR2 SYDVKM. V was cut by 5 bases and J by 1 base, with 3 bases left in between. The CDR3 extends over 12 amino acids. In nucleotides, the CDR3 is TGTGCCAGCAGTGACAGCAATCAGCCCCAGCATTTT. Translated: CASSDSNQPQHF.

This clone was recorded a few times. The CDR3 sequence is CASSWGPSQETQYF. The CDR3 nucleotides are TGTGCCAGCAGCTGGGGTCCCAGTCAAGAGACCCAGTACTTC. The chain recombines TRBV5-6 with TRBJ2-5; no clear D gene. Germline lookup yields CDR1 SGHDT and CDR2 YYEEEE. The CDR3 has 14 amino acids. The V gene lost 3 bases and the J gene lost 2 bases, with 11 bases spanning the gap.

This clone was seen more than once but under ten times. The CDR3 loop reads CASSLQGGIGYGYTF. CDR3 DNA: TGTGCCAGCAGTTTACAGGGCGGGATCGGCTATGGCTACACCTTC. This chain links TRBV27 with TRBJ1-2, with a possible D match to TRBD1 (5 bases). The length of the CDR3 is 15 residues. The V and J ends lost 2 bases and 4 bases respectively, with 14 bases between them. Germline CDR1 is MNHEY and CDR2 is SMNVEV (reference sequence).

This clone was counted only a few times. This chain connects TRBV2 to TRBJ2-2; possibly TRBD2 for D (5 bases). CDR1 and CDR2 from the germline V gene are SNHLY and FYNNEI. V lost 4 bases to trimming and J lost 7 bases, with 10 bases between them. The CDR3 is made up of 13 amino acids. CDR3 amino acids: CASSVVEGGELFF. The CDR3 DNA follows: TGTGCCAGCAGTGTGGTTGAGGGCGGGGAGCTGTTTTTT.

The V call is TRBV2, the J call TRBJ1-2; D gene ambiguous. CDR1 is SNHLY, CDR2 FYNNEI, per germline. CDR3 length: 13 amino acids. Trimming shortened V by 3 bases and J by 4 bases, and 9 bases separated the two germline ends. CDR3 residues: CASSDPTVYGYTF. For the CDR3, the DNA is TGTGCCAGCAGTGACCCGACGGTCTATGGCTACACCTTC.

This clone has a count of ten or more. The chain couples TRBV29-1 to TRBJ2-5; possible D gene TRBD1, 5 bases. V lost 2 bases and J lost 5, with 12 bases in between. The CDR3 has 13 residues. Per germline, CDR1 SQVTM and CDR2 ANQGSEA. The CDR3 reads CSVEITRDETQYF. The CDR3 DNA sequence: TGCAGCGTTGAAATAACCAGGGATGAGACCCAGTACTTC.

The CDR3 DNA reads TGTGCCAGCAGTGGACAGGGGGCGAATTTTGGCTACACCTTC. Translation: CASSGQGANFGYTF. The chain couples TRBV2 to TRBJ1-2, with 10 bases that match TRBD1. This CDR3 is 14 amino acids long. J gave up 7 bases and V 4 bases, and 6 bases lay outside the gene matches. CDR1 and CDR2 from the germline V gene are SNHLY and FYNNEI.

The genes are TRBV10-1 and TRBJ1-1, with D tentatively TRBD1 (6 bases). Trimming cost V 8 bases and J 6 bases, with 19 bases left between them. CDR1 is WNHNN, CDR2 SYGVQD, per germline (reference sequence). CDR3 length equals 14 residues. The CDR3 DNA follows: TGCGCCAGCGATAAGAGGGGGAGGTTCGCTGAAGCTTTCTTT. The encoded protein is CASDKRGRFAEAFF.

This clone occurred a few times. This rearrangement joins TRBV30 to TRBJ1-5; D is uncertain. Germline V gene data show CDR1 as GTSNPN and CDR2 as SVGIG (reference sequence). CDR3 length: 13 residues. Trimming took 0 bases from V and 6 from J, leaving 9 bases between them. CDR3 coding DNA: TGTGCCTGGAGTGTCCAGGAGAGTCAGCCCCAGCATTTT. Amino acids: CAWSVQESQPQHF.

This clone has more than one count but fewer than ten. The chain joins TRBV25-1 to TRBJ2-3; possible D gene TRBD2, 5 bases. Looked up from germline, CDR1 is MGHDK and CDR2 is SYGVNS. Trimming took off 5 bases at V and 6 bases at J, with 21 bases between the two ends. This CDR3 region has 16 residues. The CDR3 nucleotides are TGTGCCAGCAGTTTGCCCTGGGGAGCGGATGTTGATACGCAGTATTTT. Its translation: CASSLPWGADVDTQYF.

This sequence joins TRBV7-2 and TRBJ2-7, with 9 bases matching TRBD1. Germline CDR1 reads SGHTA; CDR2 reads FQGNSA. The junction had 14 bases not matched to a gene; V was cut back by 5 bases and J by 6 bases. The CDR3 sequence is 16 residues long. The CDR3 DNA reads TGTGCCAGCAGCCCCCCGCCTGCCGGGACAGGGACCGAGCAGTACTTC. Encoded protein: CASSPPPAGTGTEQYF.

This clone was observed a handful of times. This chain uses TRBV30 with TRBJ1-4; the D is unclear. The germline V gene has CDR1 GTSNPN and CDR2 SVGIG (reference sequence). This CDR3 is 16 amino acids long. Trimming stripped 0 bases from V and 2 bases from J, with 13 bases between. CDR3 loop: CAWSVSATGTNEKLFF. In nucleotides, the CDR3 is TGTGCCTGGAGTGTAAGTGCCACGGGGACTAATGAAAAACTGTTTTTT.

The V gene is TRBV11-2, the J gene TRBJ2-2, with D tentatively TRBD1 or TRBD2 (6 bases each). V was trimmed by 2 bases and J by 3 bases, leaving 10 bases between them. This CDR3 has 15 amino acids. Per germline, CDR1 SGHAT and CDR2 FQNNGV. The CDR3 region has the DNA TGTGCCAGCAGCTTAAGGGGGGAGTACACCGGGGAGCTGTTTTTT. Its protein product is CASSLRGEYTGELFF.

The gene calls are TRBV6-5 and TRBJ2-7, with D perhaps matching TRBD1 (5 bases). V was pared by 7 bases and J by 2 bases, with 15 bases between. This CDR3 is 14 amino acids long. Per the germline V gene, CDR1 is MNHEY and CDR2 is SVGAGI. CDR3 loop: CASTAVGRTYEQYF. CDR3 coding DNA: TGTGCCAGCACCGCTGTGGGGCGAACCTACGAGCAGTACTTC.